This entry lists 22 T cell receptor beta chains sequenced from one sample in a study of CD8+CD57+ T cells in acquired aplastic anemia. Whoever was chosen for sequencing had shown CD8+CD57+ cell expansion by flow cytometry. TCR beta VDJ and CDR3 profiles were obtained from a genomic DNA template. One entry per CDR3 protein results from TCRdb running MiXCR on the reads. Among hundreds of thousands of distinct CDR3 sequences, roughly 34% were seen once, and the ten largest hold nearly 0.85%. The specimen sequenced was sorted CD4+, CD8+, or CD8+CD57+ T cells (not recorded which) from PBMCs. Every receptor here comes from a human donor with aplastic anemia.

This clonotype has at least ten counts. The chain combines TRBV15 with TRBJ1-2; unclear D gene. With 1 base removed from V and 8 bases from J, the gap between germline ends came to 11 bases. CDR1 and CDR2 from the germline V gene are LNHNV and YYDKDF (reference sequence). This CDR3 region has 13 residues. CDR3 nucleotide sequence: TGTGCCACCAGCAGAGGTGGCTCCGAAGGCTACACCTTC. Translated: CATSRGGSEGYTF.

This clonotype was found many times. J is TRBJ1-1 and V is TRBV15; 9 bases map to TRBD1. V lost 6 bases, J lost 5 bases, and 7 bases stayed unmatched. Per germline, CDR1 LNHNV and CDR2 YYDKDF (reference sequence). The CDR3 loop spans 14 amino acids. The CDR3 DNA reads as TGTGCCACCAGGGGGACAGGGCGGCGGACTGAAGCTTTCTTT. This gives the protein CATRGTGRRTEAFF.

In this sample, this clonotype turned up many times. The chain employs TRBV2 and TRBJ1-1; maybe TRBD1 (6 bases). The CDR3 covers 13 residues. With 6 bases removed from V and 1 base from J, the gap between germline ends came to 9 bases. In germline, CDR1 is SNHLY, CDR2 FYNNEI. The CDR3 loop reads CASSNRANTEAFF. The CDR3 DNA follows: TGTGCCAGCAGCAACAGGGCGAACACTGAAGCTTTCTTT.

This clonotype was observed at least ten times. J is TRBJ2-7 and V is TRBV12-3 or TRBV12-4; TRBD2 matches at 9 bases. The CDR3 length is 15 residues. Trimming cost V 6 bases and J 3 bases; bases outside gene matches: 9. The CDR3 loop reads CASSYLAGSGYEQYF. In nucleotides, the CDR3 is TGTGCCAGCAGCTACCTAGCGGGATCGGGCTACGAGCAGTACTTC.

The chain carries TRBV5-1 and TRBJ2-3; D is unresolved. CDR1 and CDR2 from the germline V gene are SGHRS and YFSETQ. CDR3 length equals 15 residues. Between the trimmed V and J ends, which lost 0 bases and 2 bases, there was a span of 10 bases. CDR3 DNA: TGCGCCAGCAGCTTGGTTGGCAGCTACACAGATACGCAGTATTTT. Protein: CASSLVGSYTDTQYF.

This clonotype was recorded only once. This chain links TRBV27 with TRBJ2-1; D is unclear. This CDR3 has 15 residues. V lost 3 bases and J 0 bases, leaving 9 bases between the germline ends. Per germline, CDR1 MNHEY and CDR2 SMNVEV (reference sequence). DNA of the CDR3: TGTGCCAGCAGTTTGGCTCTAACCTCCTACAATGAGCAGTTCTTC. Translation: CASSLALTSYNEQFF.

This clonotype has at least ten counts. This chain links TRBV19 with TRBJ2-3; no clear D gene. V shed 5 bases and J shed 6 bases, with 9 bases lying between them. The germline V gene encodes CDR1 LNHDA and CDR2 SQIVND (reference sequence). The CDR3 sequence is 12 residues long. CDR3 region: CASSLQPDTQYF. In DNA form, the CDR3 reads TGTGCCAGTAGTCTCCAGCCCGATACGCAGTATTTT.

V gene TRBV11-1 combines with J gene TRBJ1-3, with D possibly matching TRBD1 (6 bases). Germline CDR1 SGHAT, CDR2 FQDESV (reference sequence). The CDR3 runs 21 residues. V was trimmed by 4 bases and J by 0 bases, leaving 28 bases between them. CDR3 DNA sequence: TGTGCCAGCAGCTCCCGGGGGGGTATGGCAGGGGAGCCTGACTCTGGAAACACCATATATTTT. It is translated as CASSSRGGMAGEPDSGNTIYF.

The chain combines TRBV12-3 or TRBV12-4 with TRBJ2-5; D may correspond to TRBD1 or TRBD2 (7 bases each). The CDR3 totals 16 residues. V dropped 3 bases and J dropped 1 base, with 15 bases sitting between them. CDR3 sequence: CASSFGSRGGQETQYF. The CDR3, as DNA: TGTGCCAGCAGTTTCGGTTCCAGGGGGGGCCAAGAGACCCAGTACTTC.

V and J are TRBV7-9 and TRBJ1-4; the D is unclear. The CDR3 sequence is 11 residues long. Trimming removed 5 bases at V and 14 bases at J, with 12 bases between. Germline V CDR1 and CDR2: SEHNR, FQNEAQ (reference sequence). The CDR3 protein is CASSVKSALFF. The DNA of the CDR3 is TGTGCCAGCAGCGTGAAATCAGCGCTGTTTTTT.

V is TRBV11-1 and J is TRBJ2-1; D possibly corresponds to TRBD2 (6 bases). Trimming cost V 5 bases and J 0 bases, with 11 bases left between them. The CDR3 contains 15 residues. CDR1 is SGHAT and CDR2 is FQDESV in the germline V gene (reference sequence). CDR3 coding DNA: TGTGCCAGCAGCCCCGGGAGAAGCTCCTACAATGAGCAGTTCTTC. Amino acid sequence: CASSPGRSSYNEQFF.

This clonotype was detected only a few times. The rearrangement joins TRBV20-1 to TRBJ2-5; TRBD2 is a possible D gene (5 bases). CDR1 is DFQATT and CDR2 is SNEGSKA in the germline V gene (reference sequence). V was trimmed by 6 bases and J by 5 bases, leaving 22 bases between them. The CDR3 covers 15 residues. The CDR3 DNA reads TGCAGTGCCAAACCGCCTAGCTTCGGCGATGAGACCCAGTACTTC. Translating gives CSAKPPSFGDETQYF.

At least ten counts were recorded for this clonotype. The chain carries TRBV29-1 and TRBJ1-1; D gene uncertain. Germline V gives CDR1 SQVTM, CDR2 ANQGSEA. V lost 7 bases, J lost 1 base, and 4 bases lay in between. The CDR3 has 10 amino acids. The CDR3 here is CSGRNTEAFF. The CDR3 bases are TGCAGCGGACGGAACACTGAAGCTTTCTTT.

The V gene is TRBV5-1, the J gene TRBJ1-3; D remains unclear. Trimming stripped 0 bases from V and 6 bases from J, with 13 bases between. Germline CDR1 reads SGHRS; CDR2 reads YFSETQ. This CDR3 is built from 15 residues. The CDR3 DNA reads TGCGCCAGCAGCTTGGTCGGAGGGAGGGAAAACACCATATATTTT. As protein: CASSLVGGRENTIYF. The full variable domain, with the rest looked up from reference TRBV5-1 and TRBJ1-3, is KAGVTQTPRYLIKTRGQQVTLSCSPISGHRSVSWYQQTPGQGLQFLFEYFSETQRNKGNFPGRFSGRQFSNSRSEMNVSTLELGDSALYLCASSLVGGRENTIYFGEGSWLTVV.

This clonotype was detected ten times or more. The V call is TRBV5-1, the J call TRBJ2-7; possible D gene TRBD2, 5 bases. The germline gives CDR1 SGHRS, CDR2 YFSETQ. Trimming pared 0 bases from V and 6 bases from J, leaving 19 bases between. This CDR3 has 16 residues. The CDR3 coding sequence is TGCGCCAGCAGCTTGGTTTCGGGGTTCGGGGTGGGCGAGCAGTACTTC. It specifies CASSLVSGFGVGEQYF.

With respect to this clonotype: A much more abundant neighbour one base away suggests this may be a read error. The chain couples TRBV20-1 to TRBJ1-1, with D possibly being TRBD1 (5 bases). The CDR3 has 15 amino acids. The germline gives CDR1 DFQATT, CDR2 SNEGSKA (reference sequence). CDR3 sequence: CSARDPRTGNTEASF. The CDR3 nucleotides read TGCAGTGCTAGAGATCCAAGAACAGGCAACACTGAAGCTTCCTTT.

This rearrangement joins TRBV2 to TRBJ2-4, with unresolved D. Germline lookup yields CDR1 SNHLY and CDR2 FYNNEI. Trimming left V 4 bases short and J 1 base short, with 11 bases between. This CDR3 contains 15 residues. As DNA, the CDR3 is TGTGCCAGCAGTGGGTCGGGTTGGGCCAAAAACATTCAGTACTTC. It translates to CASSGSGWAKNIQYF. The full variable domain, its missing parts supplied by reference TRBV2 and TRBJ2-4, is EPEVTQTPSHQVTQMGQEVILRCVPISNHLYFYWYRQILGQKVEFLVSFYNNEISEKSEIFDDQFSVERPDGSNFTLKIRSTKLEDSAMYFCASSGSGWAKNIQYFGAGTRLSVL.

The CDR3 loop reads CASKPTLGSSGELFF. CDR3 nucleotide sequence: TGTGCCAGCAAACCGACCCTTGGCTCCTCCGGGGAGCTGTTTTTT. This rearrangement joins TRBV6-1 to TRBJ2-2; no definite D call. Looked up from germline, CDR1 is MNHNS and CDR2 is SASEGT. The CDR3 is 15 residues long. The V gene lost 7 bases and the J gene lost 6 bases, with 18 bases spanning the gap.

For this clonotype: As the CDR3 is not closed by the conserved phenylalanine or tryptophan, this likely results from a read error. The chain carries TRBV11-3 and TRBJ2-7; D is unclear. V was trimmed by 5 bases and J by 6 bases, leaving 14 bases between them. The length of the CDR3 is 13 residues. The germline gives CDR1 SGHNT, CDR2 YENEEA. CDR3 loop: CASSPPGRSEQYL. The CDR3 DNA reads TGTGCCAGCAGCCCACCGGGTCGGAGCGAGCAGTACCTC.

This sequence joins TRBV19 and TRBJ2-1, with 7 bases that match TRBD1. The V gene's germline CDR1 is LNHDA and CDR2 SQIVND (reference sequence). The CDR3 contains 15 residues. With V trimmed by 2 bases and J by 9 bases, 10 bases remained unmatched. In nucleotides, the CDR3 is TGTGCCAGTAGTATAATGGGGACAGTCGGTGGTGAGCAGTTCTTC. It encodes CASSIMGTVGGEQFF.

This clonotype was seen repeatedly, ten times or more. The chain carries TRBV20-1 and TRBJ1-6; no clear D. The CDR3 sequence is 14 residues long. Germline V lookup: CDR1 DFQATT, CDR2 SNEGSKA (reference sequence). Trimming stripped 1 base from V and 6 bases from J, with 10 bases between. CDR3: CSARVGQFNSPLHF. CDR3 sequence (DNA): TGCAGTGCTAGAGTAGGTCAGTTTAATTCACCCCTCCACTTT.

Worth noting for this clonotype: This could be a read error, since a much larger clone is one nucleotide away. The chain recombines TRBV7-9 with TRBJ1-5, with D unclear. CDR1 is SEHNR and CDR2 is FQNEAQ in the germline V gene (reference sequence). CDR3 size: 13 residues. The CDR3 DNA follows: TGTGCCGGCAGCCCCTTAGTAAATCAGCCCCAGCATTTT. This encodes CAGSPLVNQPQHF.